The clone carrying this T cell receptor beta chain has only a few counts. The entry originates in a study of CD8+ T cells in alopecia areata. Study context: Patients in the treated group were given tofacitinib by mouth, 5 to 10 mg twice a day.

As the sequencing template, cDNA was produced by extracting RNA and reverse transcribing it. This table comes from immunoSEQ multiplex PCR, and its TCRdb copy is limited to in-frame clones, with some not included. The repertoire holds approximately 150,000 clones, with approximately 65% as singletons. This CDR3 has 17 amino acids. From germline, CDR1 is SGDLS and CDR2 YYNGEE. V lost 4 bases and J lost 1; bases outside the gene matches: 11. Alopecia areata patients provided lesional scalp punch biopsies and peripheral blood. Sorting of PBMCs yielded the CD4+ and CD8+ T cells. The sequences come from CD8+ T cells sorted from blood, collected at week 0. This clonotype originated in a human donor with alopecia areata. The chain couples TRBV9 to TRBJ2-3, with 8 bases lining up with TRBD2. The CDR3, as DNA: TGTGCCAGCAGCCCACAGCGGTTAGCGGGGCGCACAGATACGCAGTATTTT. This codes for CASSPQRLAGRTDTQYF.